This T cell receptor beta chain was captured in a study of pediatric ulcerative colitis. In the study overall: Most patients had pancolitis, and two had left-sided colitis. Findings of the study overall: Rectal repertoires separated controls, mild-moderate and acute severe colitis. Ulcerative colitis patients shared more blood-rectal clones than controls.

The assay was run at survey level. Sequenced by immunoSEQ multiplex PCR; TCRdb stores in-frame clones only, minus some. Here the sample spans some 14,000 clones, 75% to 90% being singletons. This clone occurred once. Antigen specificity is unknown. Trimming removed 5 bases from V and 0 bases from J, with 8 bases in between. The CDR3 length is 14 residues. Germline CDR1 SGHAT, CDR2 FQNNGV. This chain uses TRBV11-2 with TRBJ2-1; D is unresolved. The sequence was collected from a boy aged 10-17 years with moderate ulcerative colitis. Sequencing was performed on blood. CDR3 region: CASSPRISYNEQFF. For the CDR3, the DNA is TGTGCCAGCAGCCCCAGAATCTCCTACAATGAGCAGTTCTTC.